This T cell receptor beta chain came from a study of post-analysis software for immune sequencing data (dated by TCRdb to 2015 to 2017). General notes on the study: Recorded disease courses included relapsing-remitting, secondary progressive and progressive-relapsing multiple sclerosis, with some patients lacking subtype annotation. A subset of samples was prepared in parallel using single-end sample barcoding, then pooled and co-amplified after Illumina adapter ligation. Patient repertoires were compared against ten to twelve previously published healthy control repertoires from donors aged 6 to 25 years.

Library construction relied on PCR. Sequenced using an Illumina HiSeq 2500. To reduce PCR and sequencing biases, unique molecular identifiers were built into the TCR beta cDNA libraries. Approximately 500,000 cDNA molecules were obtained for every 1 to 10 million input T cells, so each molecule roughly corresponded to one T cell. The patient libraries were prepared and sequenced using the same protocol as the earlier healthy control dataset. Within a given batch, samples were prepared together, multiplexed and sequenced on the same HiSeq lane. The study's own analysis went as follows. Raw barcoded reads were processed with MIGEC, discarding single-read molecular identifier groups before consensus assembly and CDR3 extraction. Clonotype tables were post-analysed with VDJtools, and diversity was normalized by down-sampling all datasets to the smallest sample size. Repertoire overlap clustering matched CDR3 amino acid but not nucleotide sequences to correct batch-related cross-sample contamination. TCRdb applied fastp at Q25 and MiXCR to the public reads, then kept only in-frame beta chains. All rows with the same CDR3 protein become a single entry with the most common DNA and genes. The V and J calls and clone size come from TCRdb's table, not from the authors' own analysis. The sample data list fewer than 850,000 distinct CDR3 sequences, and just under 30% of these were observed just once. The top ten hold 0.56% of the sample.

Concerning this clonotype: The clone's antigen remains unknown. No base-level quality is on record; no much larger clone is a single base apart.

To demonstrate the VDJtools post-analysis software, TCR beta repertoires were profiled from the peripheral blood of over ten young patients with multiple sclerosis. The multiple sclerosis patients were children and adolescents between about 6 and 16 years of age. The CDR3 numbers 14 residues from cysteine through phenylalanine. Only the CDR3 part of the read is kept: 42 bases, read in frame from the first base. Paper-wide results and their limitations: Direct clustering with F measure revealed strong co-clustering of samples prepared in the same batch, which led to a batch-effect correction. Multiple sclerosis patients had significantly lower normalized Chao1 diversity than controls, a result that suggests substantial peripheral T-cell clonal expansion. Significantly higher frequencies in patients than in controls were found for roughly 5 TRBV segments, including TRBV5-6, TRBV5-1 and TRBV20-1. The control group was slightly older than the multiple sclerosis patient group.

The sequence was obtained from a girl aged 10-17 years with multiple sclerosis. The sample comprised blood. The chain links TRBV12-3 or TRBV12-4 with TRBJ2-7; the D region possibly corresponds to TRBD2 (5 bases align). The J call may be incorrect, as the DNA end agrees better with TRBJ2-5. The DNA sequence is TGTGCCAGCAGTTTCGAGGGATTGGGGGAGACCCAGTACTTC. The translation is CASSFEGLGETQYF.